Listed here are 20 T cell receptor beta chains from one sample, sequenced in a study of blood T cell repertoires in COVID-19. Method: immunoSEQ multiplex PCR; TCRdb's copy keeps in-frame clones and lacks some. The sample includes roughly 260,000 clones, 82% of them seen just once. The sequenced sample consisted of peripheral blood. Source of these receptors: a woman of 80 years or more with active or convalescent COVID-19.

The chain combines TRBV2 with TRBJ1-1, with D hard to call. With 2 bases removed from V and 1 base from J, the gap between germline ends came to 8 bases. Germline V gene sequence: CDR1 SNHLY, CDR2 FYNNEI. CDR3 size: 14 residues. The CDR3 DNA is TGTGCCAGCAGTGAACAGGAGGGGAACACTGAAGCTTTCTTT. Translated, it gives CASSEQEGNTEAFF. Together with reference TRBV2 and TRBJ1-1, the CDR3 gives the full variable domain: EPEVTQTPSHQVTQMGQEVILRCVPISNHLYFYWYRQILGQKVEFLVSFYNNEISEKSEIFDDQFSVERPDGSNFTLKIRSTKLEDSAMYFCASSEQEGNTEAFFGQGTRLTVV.

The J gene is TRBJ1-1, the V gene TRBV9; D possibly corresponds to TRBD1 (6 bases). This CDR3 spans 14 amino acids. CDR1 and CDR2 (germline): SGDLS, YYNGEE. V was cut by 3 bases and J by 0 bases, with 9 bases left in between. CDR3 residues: CASSAGHLNTEAFF. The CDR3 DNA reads TGTGCCAGCAGCGCGGGACACCTGAACACTGAAGCTTTCTTT. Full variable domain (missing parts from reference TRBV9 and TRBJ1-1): DSGVTQTPKHLITATGQRVTLRCSPRSGDLSVYWYQQSLDQGLQFLIQYYNGEERAKGNILERFSAQQFPDLHSELNLSSLELGDSALYFCASSAGHLNTEAFFGQGTRLTVV.

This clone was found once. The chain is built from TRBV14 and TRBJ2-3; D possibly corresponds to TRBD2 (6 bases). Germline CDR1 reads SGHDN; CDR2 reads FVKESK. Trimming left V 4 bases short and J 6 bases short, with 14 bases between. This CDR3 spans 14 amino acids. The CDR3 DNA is TGTGCCAGCAGCCGGCCTGGGACTCCCGATACGCAGTATTTT. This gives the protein CASSRPGTPDTQYF.

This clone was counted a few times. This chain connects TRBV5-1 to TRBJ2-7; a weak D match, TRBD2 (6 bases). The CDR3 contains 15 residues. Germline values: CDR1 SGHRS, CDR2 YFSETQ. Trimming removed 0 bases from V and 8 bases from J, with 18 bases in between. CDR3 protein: CASSLDPGLNTKQYF. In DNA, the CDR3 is TGCGCCAGCAGCTTGGATCCGGGACTGAATACGAAGCAGTACTTC.

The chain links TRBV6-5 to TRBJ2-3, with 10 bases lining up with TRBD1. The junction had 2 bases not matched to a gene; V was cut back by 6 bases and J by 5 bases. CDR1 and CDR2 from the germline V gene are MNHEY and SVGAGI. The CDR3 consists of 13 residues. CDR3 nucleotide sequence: TGTGCCAGCAGGGACAGGGGGGAAGATACGCAGTATTTT. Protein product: CASRDRGEDTQYF.

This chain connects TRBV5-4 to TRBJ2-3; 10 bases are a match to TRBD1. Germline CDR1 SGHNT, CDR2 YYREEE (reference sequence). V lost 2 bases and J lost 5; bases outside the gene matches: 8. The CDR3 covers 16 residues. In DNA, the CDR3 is TGTGCCAGCAGCTTTGGTGACAGGGGGCATGGAGATACGCAGTATTTT. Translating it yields CASSFGDRGHGDTQYF.

The CDR3 protein is CASSLTGEINEQYF. The CDR3 DNA reads TGTGCCAGCAGCTTAACAGGGGAGATCAACGAGCAGTACTTC. This sequence joins TRBV7-2 and TRBJ2-7; 7 bases agree with TRBD1. CDR1 is SGHTA, CDR2 FQGNSA, per germline. The trim removed 2 bases at V and 5 bases at J, leaving 6 bases unmatched. The CDR3 consists of 14 residues.

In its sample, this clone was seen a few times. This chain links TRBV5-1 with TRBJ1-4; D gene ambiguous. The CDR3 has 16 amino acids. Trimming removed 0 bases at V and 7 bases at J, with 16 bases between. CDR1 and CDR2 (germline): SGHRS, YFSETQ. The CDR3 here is CASSLVNRVPSEKLFF. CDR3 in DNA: TGCGCCAGCAGCTTGGTTAATCGGGTTCCTTCTGAAAAACTGTTTTTT.

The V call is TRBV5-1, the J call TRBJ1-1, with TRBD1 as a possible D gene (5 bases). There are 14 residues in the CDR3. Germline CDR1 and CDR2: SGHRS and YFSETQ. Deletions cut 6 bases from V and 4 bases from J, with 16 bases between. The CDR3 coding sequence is TGCGCCAGCACAGGGCAGGGCGGGAGCACTGAAGCTTTCTTT. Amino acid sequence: CASTGQGGSTEAFF. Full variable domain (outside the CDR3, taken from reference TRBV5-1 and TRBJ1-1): KAGVTQTPRYLIKTRGQQVTLSCSPISGHRSVSWYQQTPGQGLQFLFEYFSETQRNKGNFPGRFSGRQFSNSRSEMNVSTLELGDSALYLCASTGQGGSTEAFFGQGTRLTVV.

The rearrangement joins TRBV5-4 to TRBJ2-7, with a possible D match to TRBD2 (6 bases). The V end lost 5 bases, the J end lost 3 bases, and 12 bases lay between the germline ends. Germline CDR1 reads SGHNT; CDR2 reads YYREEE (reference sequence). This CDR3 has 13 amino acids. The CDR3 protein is CASSSGSGYEQYF. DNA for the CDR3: TGTGCCAGCAGTAGCGGTTCAGGCTACGAGCAGTACTTC.

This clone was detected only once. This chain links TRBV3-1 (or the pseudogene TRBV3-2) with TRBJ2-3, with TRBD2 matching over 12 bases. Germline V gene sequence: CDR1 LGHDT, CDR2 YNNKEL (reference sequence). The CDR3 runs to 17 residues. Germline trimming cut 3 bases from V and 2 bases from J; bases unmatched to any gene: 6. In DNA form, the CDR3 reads TGTGCCAGCAGCCAGGACCTAGCGGGGGGGCCCACAGATACGCAGTATTTT. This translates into CASSQDLAGGPTDTQYF.

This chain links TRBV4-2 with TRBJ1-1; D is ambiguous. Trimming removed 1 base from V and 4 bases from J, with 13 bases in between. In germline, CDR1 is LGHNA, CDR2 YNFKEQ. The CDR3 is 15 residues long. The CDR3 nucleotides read TGTGCCAGCAGCCAAGGTCAGGCGGGTGGCACTGAAGCTTTCTTT. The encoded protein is CASSQGQAGGTEAFF.

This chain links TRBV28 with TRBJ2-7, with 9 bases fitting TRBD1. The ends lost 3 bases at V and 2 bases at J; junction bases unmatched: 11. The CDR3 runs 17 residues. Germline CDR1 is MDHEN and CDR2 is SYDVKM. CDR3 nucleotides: TGTGCCAGCAGTTTGATAGGTGGCGGGACAGGGACCTACGAGCAGTACTTC. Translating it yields CASSLIGGGTGTYEQYF. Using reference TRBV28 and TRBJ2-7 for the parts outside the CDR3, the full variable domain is DVKVTQSSRYLVKRTGEKVFLECVQDMDHENMFWYRQDPGLGLRLIYFSYDVKMKEKGDIPEGYSVSREKKERFSLILESASTNQTSMYLCASSLIGGGTGTYEQYFGPGTRLTVT.

The CDR3 bases are TGTGCCAGCAGTGTAGGGCAGGGGTACTATGGCTACACCTTC. Encoded protein: CASSVGQGYYGYTF. The chain recombines TRBV2 with TRBJ1-2; the D gene is possibly TRBD1 (6 bases). The CDR3 consists of 14 residues. Germline-derived CDR1 and CDR2 are SNHLY and FYNNEI. The ends were cut back, 4 bases at V and 3 bases at J, with 12 bases in the middle.

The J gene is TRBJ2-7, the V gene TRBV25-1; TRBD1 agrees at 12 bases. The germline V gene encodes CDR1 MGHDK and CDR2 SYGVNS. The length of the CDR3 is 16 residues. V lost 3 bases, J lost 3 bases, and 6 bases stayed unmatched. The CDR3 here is CASSDLGQGAIYEQYF. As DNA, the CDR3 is TGTGCCAGCAGTGATTTGGGACAGGGGGCAATCTACGAGCAGTACTTC.

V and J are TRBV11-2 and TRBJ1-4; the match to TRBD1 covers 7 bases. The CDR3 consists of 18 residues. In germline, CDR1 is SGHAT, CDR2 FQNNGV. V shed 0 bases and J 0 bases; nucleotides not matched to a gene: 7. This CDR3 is CASSLDGAGGATNEKLFF. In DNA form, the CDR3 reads TGTGCCAGCAGCTTAGATGGGGCAGGGGGAGCAACTAATGAAAAACTGTTTTTT.

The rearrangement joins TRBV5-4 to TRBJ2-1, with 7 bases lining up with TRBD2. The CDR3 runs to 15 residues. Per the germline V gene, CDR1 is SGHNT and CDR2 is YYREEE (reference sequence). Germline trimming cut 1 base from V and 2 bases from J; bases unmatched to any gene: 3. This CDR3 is CASSLPSGAYNEQFF. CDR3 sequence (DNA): TGTGCCAGCAGCTTGCCTAGCGGAGCCTACAATGAGCAGTTCTTC.

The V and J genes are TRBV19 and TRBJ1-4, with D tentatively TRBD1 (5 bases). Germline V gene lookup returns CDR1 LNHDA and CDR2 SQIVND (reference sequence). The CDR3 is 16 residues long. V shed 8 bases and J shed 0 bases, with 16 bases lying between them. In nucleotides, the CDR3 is TGTGCCAGTCGACAGAACTCTTTTGCAACTAATGAAAAACTGTTTTTT. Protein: CASRQNSFATNEKLFF.

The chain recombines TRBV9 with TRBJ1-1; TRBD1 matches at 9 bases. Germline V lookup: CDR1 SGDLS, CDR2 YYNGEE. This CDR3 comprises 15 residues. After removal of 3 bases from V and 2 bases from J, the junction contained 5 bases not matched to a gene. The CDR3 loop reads CASSALTGGNTEAFF. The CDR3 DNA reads TGTGCCAGCAGCGCACTGACAGGGGGAAACACTGAAGCTTTCTTT.

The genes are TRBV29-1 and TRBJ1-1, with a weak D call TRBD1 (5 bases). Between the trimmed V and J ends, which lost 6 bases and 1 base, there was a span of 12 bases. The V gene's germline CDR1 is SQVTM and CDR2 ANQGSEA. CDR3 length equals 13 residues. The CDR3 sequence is CSVGGTGNTEAFF. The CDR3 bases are TGCAGCGTGGGGGGGACGGGGAACACTGAAGCTTTCTTT.